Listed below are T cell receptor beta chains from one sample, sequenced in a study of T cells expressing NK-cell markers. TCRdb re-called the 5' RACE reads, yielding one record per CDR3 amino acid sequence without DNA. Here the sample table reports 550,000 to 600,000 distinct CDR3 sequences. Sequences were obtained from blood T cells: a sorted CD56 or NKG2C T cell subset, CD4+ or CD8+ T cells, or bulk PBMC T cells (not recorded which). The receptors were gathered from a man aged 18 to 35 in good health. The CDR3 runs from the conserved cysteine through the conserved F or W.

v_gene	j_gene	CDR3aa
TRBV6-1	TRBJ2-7	CASSRPPSGRTYEQYF
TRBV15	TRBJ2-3	CATSGRTGSADTQYF
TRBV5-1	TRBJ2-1	CASSTPDGNEQFF
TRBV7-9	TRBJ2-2	CASRILAGGNTGELFF
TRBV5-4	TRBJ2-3	CASSLLRVPDTQYF
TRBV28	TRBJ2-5	CASSSSQGAGKTQYF
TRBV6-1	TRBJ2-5	CASTHNLAGGKETQYF
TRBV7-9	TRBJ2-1	CASSRVGQGNEQFF
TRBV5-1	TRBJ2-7	CASSLVSTSGSGRSYEQYF
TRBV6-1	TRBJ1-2	CATRPETTNYGYTF
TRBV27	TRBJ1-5	CASSSTGMYSNQPQHF
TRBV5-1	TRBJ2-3	CASSLYTSGKKNTQYF
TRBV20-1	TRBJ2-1	CSARPTSGSYSNEQFF
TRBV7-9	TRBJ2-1	CASSRIGQSNEQFF
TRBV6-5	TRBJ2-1	CASSYSRGWAVGEQFF
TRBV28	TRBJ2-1	CASSLSGGRIPNEQFF
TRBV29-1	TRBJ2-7	CSVSGTGKTSYEQYF
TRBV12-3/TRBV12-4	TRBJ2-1	CASSLTSGMRGEQFF
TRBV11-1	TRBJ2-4	CASSLGMTGNIQYF
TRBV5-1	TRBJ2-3	CASSLSWGGGTDTQYF
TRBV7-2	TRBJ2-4	CASSPSPGSGYIQYF
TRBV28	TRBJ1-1	CASSLIRRPGTEAFF
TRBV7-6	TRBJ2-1	CASSLVGGTLNEQFF
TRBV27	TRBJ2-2	CASSIGWEGELFF
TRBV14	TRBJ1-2	CASSPGRPGLYGYTF
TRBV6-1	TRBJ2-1	CASSELGGNEQFF
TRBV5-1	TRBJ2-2	CASSLPMGQGSTGELFF
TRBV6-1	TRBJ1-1	CASSADPGEMAFF
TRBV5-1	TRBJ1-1	CASSLAGTPGTEAFF
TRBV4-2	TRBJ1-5	CASSPEGVWGNQPQHF
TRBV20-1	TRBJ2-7	CSAVTGTGGFEQYF
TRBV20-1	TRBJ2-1	CSAFLRGHEQFF
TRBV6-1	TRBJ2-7	CASSGSRGSYEQYF
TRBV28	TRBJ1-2	CASRAMGQTNYGYTF
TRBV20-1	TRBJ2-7	CSARIGLARYEQYF
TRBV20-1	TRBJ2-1	CSAARDRGRVDEQFF
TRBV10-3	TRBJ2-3	CAISPRTSGTDTQYF
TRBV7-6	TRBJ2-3	CASSYTAGGQETDTQYF
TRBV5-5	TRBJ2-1	CASSFKREDNEQFF
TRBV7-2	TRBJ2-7	CASSPRYEQYF
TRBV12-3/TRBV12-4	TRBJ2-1	CASSPLTSGKINEQFF
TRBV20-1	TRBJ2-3	CSAFHLGDPTDTQYF
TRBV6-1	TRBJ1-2	CASSRDTDYGYTF
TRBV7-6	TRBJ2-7	CASSLRAGQGAVEQYF
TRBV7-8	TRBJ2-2	CASTLVSGVVATGELFF
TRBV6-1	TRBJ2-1	CASSKGGQGAREQFF
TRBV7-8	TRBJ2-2	CASSLTQPGPNTGELFF
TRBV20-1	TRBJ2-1	CSARGAIDEFF
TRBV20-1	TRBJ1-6	CSARDEQGSHNSPLHF
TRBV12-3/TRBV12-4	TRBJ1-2	CASSLDHSRPNYGYTF
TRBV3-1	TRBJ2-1	CASSQVQSGRRGNEQFF
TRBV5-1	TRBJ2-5	CASSRDLETQYF
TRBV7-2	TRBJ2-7	CASSLDKLSTEQYF